These T cell receptor beta chains were read from a single sample in a study of T-cell memory formation after mild COVID-19. A single record per CDR3 protein comes from TCRdb applying MiXCR to the 5' RACE reads. The sample records roughly 610,000 distinct CDR3 sequences, approximately 15% being singletons. The sequenced sample consisted of PBMCs or a T cell subset sorted from them (not recorded which). Source of these receptors: an adult woman who had mild COVID-19 (a few samples of this study predate the infection). Cell type and time point are not known. CDR3s include the opening cysteine and the closing phenylalanine or tryptophan. The order of the fields is CDR3 DNA, CDR3 protein, D gene, V gene, J gene, clone size. A D gene is named only where the DNA matches it firmly. Size is stated for part of the rows, as once, few or many counts, or as a class when the clone is expanded.

TGTGCCAGCAGCTTCAAGTCTGGGTACGAGCAGTACTTC	CASSFKSGYEQYF	NA	TRBV27	TRBJ2-7	few
TGTGCCATCACACGGGAAAACACAGATACGCAGTATTTT	CAITRENTDTQYF	NA	TRBV10-3	TRBJ2-3	few
TGTGCCAGCAGTGTGGGGGATGGCTACACCTTC	CASSVGDGYTF	NA	TRBV6-1	TRBJ1-2	NA
TGTGCCACCAGCAGAGGTGGTTTTGAGCAGTTCTTC	CATSRGGFEQFF	NA	TRBV15	TRBJ2-1	few
TGTGCCACCAGCAGAGTACAGGGGGCAGGACAAGAGACCCAGTACTTC	CATSRVQGAGQETQYF	TRBD1	TRBV15	TRBJ2-5	NA
TGTGCCAGCAGCTCCGTTTGGGGGCGCACTGAAGCTTTCTTT	CASSSVWGRTEAFF	NA	TRBV11-2	TRBJ1-1	few
TGCGCCAGCAGCTTGTGGAGGCGGGAAACCTACAATGAGCAGTTCTTC	CASSLWRRETYNEQFF	NA	TRBV5-1	TRBJ2-1	once
TGTGCCAGCAGCCCTTCCGGGACTAGCAGCTACGAGCAGTACTTC	CASSPSGTSSYEQYF	TRBD2	TRBV3-1	TRBJ2-7	NA
TGTGCCAGCAGCTACCGACAGGGGTCTCCCTACGAGCAGTACTTC	CASSYRQGSPYEQYF	TRBD1	TRBV7-9	TRBJ2-7	many
TGTGCCAGCAGCCAAGATATCCCCCGGGGAGACAATGAGCAGTTCTTC	CASSQDIPRGDNEQFF	NA	TRBV3-1	TRBJ2-1	few
TGTGCCAGCAGCTTACTAGACGGATCCTACGAGCAGTACTTC	CASSLLDGSYEQYF	NA	TRBV7-9	TRBJ2-7	few
TGTGCCAGCAGCTTAGAAACCAGGAGTGTGAACACTGAAGCTTTCTTT	CASSLETRSVNTEAFF	NA	TRBV7-6	TRBJ1-1	once
TGTGCCAGCAGCTTAGGGACTATCTGGGATACGCAGTATTTT	CASSLGTIWDTQYF	NA	TRBV11-2	TRBJ2-3	NA
TGTGCCAGCAGCTTAGGAGGACACTCCTACGAGCAGTACTTC	CASSLGGHSYEQYF	NA	TRBV7-9	TRBJ2-7	NA
TGTGCCAGCAGGCGTACAGGGGGCGCGTCGGCTAACTATGGCTACACCTTC	CASRRTGGASANYGYTF	TRBD1	TRBV6-5	TRBJ1-2	NA
TGTGCCAGCAGTTTAGAGGCGCTTTCCCTTATGGATACGCAGTATTTT	CASSLEALSLMDTQYF	NA	TRBV12-3/TRBV12-4	TRBJ2-3	NA
TGTGCCAGTATGAGGAGGGGAGGAGCGGGCTATGGCTACACCTTC	CASMRRGGAGYGYTF	NA	TRBV19	TRBJ1-2	few
TGTGCCAGCAGCCCCGAAGGCAGGGTAGCTAACTATGGCTACACCTTC	CASSPEGRVANYGYTF	NA	TRBV11-3	TRBJ1-2	NA
TGTGCCAGCAGTTACTTAGGGAATGAAGGAGCTAACTATGGCTACACCTTC	CASSYLGNEGANYGYTF	NA	TRBV6-5	TRBJ1-2	few
TGTGCCAGCAGCTCCCGACAGGGGGCGCGTCCCTATGGCTACACCTTC	CASSSRQGARPYGYTF	TRBD1	TRBV7-6	TRBJ1-2	NA
TGTGCCAGTAAGGACAGTCCGAGCTCCTATAATTCACCCCTCCACTTT	CASKDSPSSYNSPLHF	NA	TRBV19	TRBJ1-6	NA
TGTGCCACCAGTGATCCTACCACAGGGGGTACTGAAGCTTTCTTT	CATSDPTTGGTEAFF	TRBD1	TRBV24-1	TRBJ1-1	few
TGTGCCAGCAGCTTAGGTCTCCCAGGAAGCACAGATACGCAGTATTTT	CASSLGLPGSTDTQYF	NA	TRBV11-3	TRBJ2-3	few
TGTGCCAGCAGCTTTTTAGTCACAGATACGCAGTATTTT	CASSFLVTDTQYF	NA	TRBV7-2	TRBJ2-3	few
TGTGCCAGCAGTTGGAGGGGGGACACCGGGGAGCTGTTTTTT	CASSWRGDTGELFF	NA	TRBV28	TRBJ2-2	few
TGTGCTAGTGGTTTGGGACAGGGGGCCTGGCAGCCCCAGCATTTT	CASGLGQGAWQPQHF	TRBD1	TRBV12-5	TRBJ1-5	few
TGTGCCAGCAGCTTAGATTCATCGGCCGGTAAATCGACTGGAAACACCATATATTTT	CASSLDSSAGKSTGNTIYF	NA	TRBV11-2	TRBJ1-3	NA
TGCGCCAGCAGCCTGTCAAATACAGGGATGAACACTGAAGCTTTCTTT	CASSLSNTGMNTEAFF	NA	TRBV5-1	TRBJ1-1	NA
TGTGCCAGCAGCTTAGTATGGTCCCAAGAGACCCAGTACTTC	CASSLVWSQETQYF	NA	TRBV7-9	TRBJ2-5	NA
TGTGCCAGTAGCGCAGGGCACACTGAAGCTTTCTTT	CASSAGHTEAFF	NA	TRBV19	TRBJ1-1	many
TGTGCCAGCAGTCTCCAAGGGGGGACATTAAACACTGAAGCTTTCTTT	CASSLQGGTLNTEAFF	NA	TRBV2	TRBJ1-1	few
TGTGCCAGCAGCGTAGGACTAGCGGGAGGAAGCTCCTACGAGCAGTACTTC	CASSVGLAGGSSYEQYF	TRBD2	TRBV9	TRBJ2-7	NA
TGTGCCGTCGGGACAGGGGGACAACAGCCCCAGCATTTT	CAVGTGGQQPQHF	TRBD1	TRBV12-3/TRBV12-4	TRBJ1-5	NA
TGTGCCAGCAGTCGCGCCGAGCCCTACGAGCAGTACTTC	CASSRAEPYEQYF	NA	TRBV6-2/TRBV6-3	TRBJ2-7	many
TGTGCCAGCAGCGGTACTCCCGGACAGGGAACGGACTACGAGCAGTACTTC	CASSGTPGQGTDYEQYF	TRBD1	TRBV28	TRBJ2-7	NA
TGCAGTGCTAGAGGGACAGCGATAGAGACCCAGTACTTC	CSARGTAIETQYF	NA	TRBV20-1	TRBJ2-5	few
TGTGCCAGCAGCACCTCTAGCGGGAGGGCTCTCGGCGAGCAGTACTTC	CASSTSSGRALGEQYF	TRBD2	TRBV7-8	TRBJ2-7	NA
TGTGCCAGCAGATCACAGGGGTTGGGTACGCAGTATTTT	CASRSQGLGTQYF	TRBD1	TRBV28	TRBJ2-3	few
TGCGCCAGCAGCCCGGGGACTAGCGGGAAGCAAGAGACCCAGTACTTC	CASSPGTSGKQETQYF	TRBD2	TRBV5-1	TRBJ2-5	few
TGTGCCAGCAGTTTGGTCGGGGCGGAAAACATTCAGTACTTC	CASSLVGAENIQYF	NA	TRBV12-3/TRBV12-4	TRBJ2-4	few
TGTGCCAGCAGCTTACTAGTGGAGACCCAGTACTTC	CASSLLVETQYF	NA	TRBV7-2	TRBJ2-5	NA
TGTGCCAGCAGCCAAGATGGTGGGTATCAGCCCCAGCATTTT	CASSQDGGYQPQHF	NA	TRBV4-2	TRBJ1-5	few
TGTGCCAGCAGCTTAGACTATAATGAAAAACTGTTTTTT	CASSLDYNEKLFF	NA	TRBV7-8	TRBJ1-4	few
TGCAGCGTTCATTTAGGACTAGCGGGAGTAGGGGGACAAGAGACCCAGTACTTC	CSVHLGLAGVGGQETQYF	TRBD2	TRBV29-1	TRBJ2-5	NA